This record looks at one T cell receptor (beta chain) sequence and its context. Its specificity is not known. This sample stems from a study of early T cells in non-severe SARS-CoV-2 infection. Attachment of unique molecular identifiers to individual cDNA molecules was performed. TCRdb called the 5' RACE reads again in MiXCR, with one record for every CDR3 protein. Here the sample spans 76,000 or so distinct CDR3 sequences, roughly 10% being singletons. CDR1 and CDR2 (germline): DFQATT, SNEGSKA (reference sequence). There are 18 residues in the CDR3. V lost 5 bases, J lost 8 bases, and 32 bases lay in between. Regarding the study as a whole: VDJdb matching favored anti-spike CD8 responses, missing private and CD4 specificities.

This rearrangement joins TRBV20-1 to TRBJ2-3; unclear D gene. Sequencing was done on a sample of whole blood. This receptor was obtained from an adult who was a healthcare worker with PCR-confirmed SARS-CoV-2 infection or an uninfected control (not recorded which). CDR3 loop: CSAPPSRWAASEAGTQYF. CDR3 sequence (DNA): TGCAGTGCTCCTCCCTCCCGCTGGGCCGCGAGTGAGGCCGGTACGCAGTATTTT.